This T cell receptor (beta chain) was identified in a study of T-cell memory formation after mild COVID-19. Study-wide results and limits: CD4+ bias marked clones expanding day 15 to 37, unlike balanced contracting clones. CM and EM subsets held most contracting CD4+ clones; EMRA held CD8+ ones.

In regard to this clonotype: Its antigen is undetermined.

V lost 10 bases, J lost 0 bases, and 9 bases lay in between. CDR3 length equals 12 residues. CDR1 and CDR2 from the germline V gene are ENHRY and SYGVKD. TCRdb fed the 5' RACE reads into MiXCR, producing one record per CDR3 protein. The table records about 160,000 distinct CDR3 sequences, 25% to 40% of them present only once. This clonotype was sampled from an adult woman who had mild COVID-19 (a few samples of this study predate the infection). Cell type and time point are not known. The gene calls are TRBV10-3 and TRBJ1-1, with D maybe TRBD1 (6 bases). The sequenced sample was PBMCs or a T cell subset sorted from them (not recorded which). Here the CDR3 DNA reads TGTGCCAGTCAGGGGTTGAACACTGAAGCTTTCTTT. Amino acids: CASQGLNTEAFF.